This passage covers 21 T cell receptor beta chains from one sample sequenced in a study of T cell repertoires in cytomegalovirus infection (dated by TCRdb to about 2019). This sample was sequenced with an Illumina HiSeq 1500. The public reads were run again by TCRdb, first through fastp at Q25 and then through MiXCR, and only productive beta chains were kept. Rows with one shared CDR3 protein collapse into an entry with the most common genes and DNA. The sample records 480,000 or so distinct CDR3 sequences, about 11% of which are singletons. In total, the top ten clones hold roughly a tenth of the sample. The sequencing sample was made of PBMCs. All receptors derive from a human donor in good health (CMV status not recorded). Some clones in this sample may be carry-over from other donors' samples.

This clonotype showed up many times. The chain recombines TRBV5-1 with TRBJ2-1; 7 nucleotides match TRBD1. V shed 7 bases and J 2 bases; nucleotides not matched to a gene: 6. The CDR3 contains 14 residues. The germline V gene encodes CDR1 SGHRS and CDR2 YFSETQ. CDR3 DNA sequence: TGCGCCAGCTCGACAGGGAACCCCTACAATGAGCAGTTCTTC. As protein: CASSTGNPYNEQFF.

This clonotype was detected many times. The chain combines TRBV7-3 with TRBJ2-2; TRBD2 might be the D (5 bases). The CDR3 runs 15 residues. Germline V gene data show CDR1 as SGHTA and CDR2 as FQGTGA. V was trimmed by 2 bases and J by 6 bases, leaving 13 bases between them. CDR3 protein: CASSLGLTSAGELFF. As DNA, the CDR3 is TGTGCCAGCAGCTTAGGACTGACCTCCGCCGGGGAGCTGTTTTTT.

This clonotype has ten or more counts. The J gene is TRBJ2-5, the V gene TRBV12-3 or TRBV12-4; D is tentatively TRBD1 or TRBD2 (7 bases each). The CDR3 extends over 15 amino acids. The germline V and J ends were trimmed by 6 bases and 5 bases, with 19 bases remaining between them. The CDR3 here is CASSLSGGEAETQYF. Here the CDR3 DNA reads TGTGCCAGCAGCCTTTCAGGGGGGGAGGCGGAGACCCAGTACTTC.

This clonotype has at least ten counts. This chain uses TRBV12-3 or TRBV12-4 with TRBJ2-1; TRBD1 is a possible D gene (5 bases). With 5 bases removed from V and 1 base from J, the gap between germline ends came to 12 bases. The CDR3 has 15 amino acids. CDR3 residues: CASSPGSGSYNEQFF. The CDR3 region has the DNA TGTGCCAGCAGTCCAGGTTCAGGGTCCTACAATGAGCAGTTCTTC.

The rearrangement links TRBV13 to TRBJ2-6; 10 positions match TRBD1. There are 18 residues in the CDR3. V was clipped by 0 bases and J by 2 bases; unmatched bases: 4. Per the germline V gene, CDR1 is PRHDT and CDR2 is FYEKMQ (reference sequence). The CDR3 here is CASSLGRGTGAGANVLTF. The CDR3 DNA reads TGTGCCAGCAGCTTAGGCCGGGGGACAGGGGCTGGGGCCAACGTCCTGACTTTC.

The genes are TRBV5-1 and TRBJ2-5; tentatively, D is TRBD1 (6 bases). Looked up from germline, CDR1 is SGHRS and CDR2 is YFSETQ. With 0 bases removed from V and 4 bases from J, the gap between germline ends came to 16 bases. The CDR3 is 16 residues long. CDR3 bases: TGCGCCAGCAGCTTGGCCGACCAGGGGATAGGAGAGACCCAGTACTTC. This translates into CASSLADQGIGETQYF.

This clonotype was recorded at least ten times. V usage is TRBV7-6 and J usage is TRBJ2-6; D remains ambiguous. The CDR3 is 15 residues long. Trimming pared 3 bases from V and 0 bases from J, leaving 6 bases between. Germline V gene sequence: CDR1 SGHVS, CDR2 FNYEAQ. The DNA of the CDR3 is TGTGCCAGCAGCTTCGGCCGCTCTGGGGCCAACGTCCTGACTTTC. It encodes CASSFGRSGANVLTF.

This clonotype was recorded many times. Here the CDR3 reads CASSIGLAGEWYEQYF. Here the CDR3 DNA reads TGTGCCAGTAGTATCGGACTAGCGGGAGAGTGGTACGAGCAGTACTTC. This chain joins TRBV19 and TRBJ2-7, with TRBD2 identical over 13 bases. Germline V gene data show CDR1 as LNHDA and CDR2 as SQIVND (reference sequence). The CDR3 runs to 16 residues. J lost 4 bases, V lost 3 bases, and 6 bases had no gene match. Variable domain in full (rest from reference TRBV19 and TRBJ2-7): DGGITQSPKYLFRKEGQNVTLSCEQNLNHDAMYWYRQDPGQGLRLIYYSQIVNDFQKGDIAEGYSVSREKKESFPLTVTSAQKNPTAFYLCASSIGLAGEWYEQYFGPGTRLTVT.

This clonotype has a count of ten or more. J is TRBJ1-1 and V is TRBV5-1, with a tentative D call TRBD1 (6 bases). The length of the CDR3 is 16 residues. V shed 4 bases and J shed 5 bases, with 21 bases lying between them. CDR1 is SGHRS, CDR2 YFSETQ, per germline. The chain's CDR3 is CASSPEGGSFRTEAFF. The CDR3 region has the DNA TGCGCCAGCAGCCCGGAGGGGGGCAGCTTTAGAACTGAAGCTTTCTTT.

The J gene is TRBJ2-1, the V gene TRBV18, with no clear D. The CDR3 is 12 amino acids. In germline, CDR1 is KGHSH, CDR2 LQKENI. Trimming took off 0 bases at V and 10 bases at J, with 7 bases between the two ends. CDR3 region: CASSPPVSEQFF. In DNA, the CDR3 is TGTGCCAGCTCACCACCGGTAAGCGAGCAGTTCTTC.

The CDR3 DNA is TGTGCCAGCAGCCCCTCGGGGGGCGCTGAAGCTTTCTTT. Encoded protein: CASSPSGGAEAFF. This chain links TRBV5-4 with TRBJ1-1, with D possibly TRBD1 on 6 matching bases. The CDR3 is 13 amino acids. From germline, CDR1 is SGHNT and CDR2 YYREEE (reference sequence). V was shortened by 4 bases and J by 6 bases, with 13 bases between the two germline ends.

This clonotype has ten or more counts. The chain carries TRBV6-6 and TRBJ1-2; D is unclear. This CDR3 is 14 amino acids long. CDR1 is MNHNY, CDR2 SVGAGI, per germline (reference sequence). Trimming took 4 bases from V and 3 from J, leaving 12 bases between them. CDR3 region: CASSFSTRDYGYTF. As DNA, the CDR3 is TGTGCCAGCAGTTTTTCGACCCGTGACTATGGCTACACCTTC.

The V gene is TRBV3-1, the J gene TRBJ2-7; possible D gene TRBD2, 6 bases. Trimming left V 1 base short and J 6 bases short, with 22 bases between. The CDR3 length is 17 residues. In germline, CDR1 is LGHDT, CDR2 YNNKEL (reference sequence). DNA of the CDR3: TGTGCCAGCAGCCAAGCTTTCGCGGGGACCAGGAACTCCGAGCAGTACTTC. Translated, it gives CASSQAFAGTRNSEQYF.

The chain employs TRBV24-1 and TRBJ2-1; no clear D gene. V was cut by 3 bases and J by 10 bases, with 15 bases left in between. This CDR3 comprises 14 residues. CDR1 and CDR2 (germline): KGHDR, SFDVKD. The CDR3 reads CATSDPRPRGEQFF. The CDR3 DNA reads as TGTGCCACCAGTGATCCCAGACCCCGCGGCGAGCAGTTCTTC.

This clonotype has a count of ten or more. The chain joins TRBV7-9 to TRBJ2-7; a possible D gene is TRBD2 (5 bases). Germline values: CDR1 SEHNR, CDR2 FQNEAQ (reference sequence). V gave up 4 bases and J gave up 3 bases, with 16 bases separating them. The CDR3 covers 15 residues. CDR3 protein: CASSSLRGSGYEQYF. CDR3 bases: TGTGCCAGCAGCTCCCTACGGGGTTCTGGCTACGAGCAGTACTTC. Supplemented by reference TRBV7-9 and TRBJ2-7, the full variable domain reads DTGVSQNPRHKITKRGQNVTFRCDPISEHNRLYWYRQTLGQGPEFLTYFQNEAQLEKSRLLSDRFSAERPKGSFSTLEIQRTEQGDSAMYLCASSSLRGSGYEQYFGPGTRLTVT.

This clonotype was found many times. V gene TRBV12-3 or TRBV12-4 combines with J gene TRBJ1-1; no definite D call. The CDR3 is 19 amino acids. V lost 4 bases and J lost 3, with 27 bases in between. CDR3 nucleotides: TGTGCCAGCAGTTCCATCCCTAATCCCGAGGACGGCGCGGACACTGAAGCTTTCTTT. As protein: CASSSIPNPEDGADTEAFF.

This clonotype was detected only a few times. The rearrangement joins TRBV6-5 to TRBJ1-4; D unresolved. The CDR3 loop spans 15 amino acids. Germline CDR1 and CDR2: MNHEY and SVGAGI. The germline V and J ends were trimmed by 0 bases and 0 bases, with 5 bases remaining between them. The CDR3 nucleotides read TGTGCCAGCAGTTACTCGCGAACAACTAATGAAAAACTGTTTTTT. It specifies CASSYSRTTNEKLFF.

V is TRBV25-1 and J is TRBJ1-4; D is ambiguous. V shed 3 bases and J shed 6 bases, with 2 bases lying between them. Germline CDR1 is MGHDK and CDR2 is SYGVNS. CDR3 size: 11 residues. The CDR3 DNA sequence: TGTGCCAGCAGTGATTATGAAAAACTGTTTTTT. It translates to CASSDYEKLFF.

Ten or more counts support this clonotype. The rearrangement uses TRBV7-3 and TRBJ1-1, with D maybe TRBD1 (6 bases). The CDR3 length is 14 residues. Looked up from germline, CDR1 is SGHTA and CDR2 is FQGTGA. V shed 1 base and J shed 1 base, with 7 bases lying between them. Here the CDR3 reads CASSLSRGNTEAFF. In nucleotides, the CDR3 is TGTGCCAGCAGCTTAAGCAGGGGGAACACTGAAGCTTTCTTT.

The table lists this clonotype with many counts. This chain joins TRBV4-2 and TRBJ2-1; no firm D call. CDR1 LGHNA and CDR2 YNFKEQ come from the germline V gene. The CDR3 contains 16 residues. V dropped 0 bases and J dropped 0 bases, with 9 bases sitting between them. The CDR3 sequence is CASSQESTDSYNEQFF. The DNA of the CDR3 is TGTGCCAGCAGCCAAGAGAGCACCGACTCCTACAATGAGCAGTTCTTC.

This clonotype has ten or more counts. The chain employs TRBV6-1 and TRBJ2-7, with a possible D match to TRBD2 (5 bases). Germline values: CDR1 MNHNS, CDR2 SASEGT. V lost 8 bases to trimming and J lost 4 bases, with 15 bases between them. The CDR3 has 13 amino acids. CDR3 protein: CASAEGGPYEQYF. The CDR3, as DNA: TGTGCCAGCGCTGAAGGCGGGCCTTACGAGCAGTACTTC.